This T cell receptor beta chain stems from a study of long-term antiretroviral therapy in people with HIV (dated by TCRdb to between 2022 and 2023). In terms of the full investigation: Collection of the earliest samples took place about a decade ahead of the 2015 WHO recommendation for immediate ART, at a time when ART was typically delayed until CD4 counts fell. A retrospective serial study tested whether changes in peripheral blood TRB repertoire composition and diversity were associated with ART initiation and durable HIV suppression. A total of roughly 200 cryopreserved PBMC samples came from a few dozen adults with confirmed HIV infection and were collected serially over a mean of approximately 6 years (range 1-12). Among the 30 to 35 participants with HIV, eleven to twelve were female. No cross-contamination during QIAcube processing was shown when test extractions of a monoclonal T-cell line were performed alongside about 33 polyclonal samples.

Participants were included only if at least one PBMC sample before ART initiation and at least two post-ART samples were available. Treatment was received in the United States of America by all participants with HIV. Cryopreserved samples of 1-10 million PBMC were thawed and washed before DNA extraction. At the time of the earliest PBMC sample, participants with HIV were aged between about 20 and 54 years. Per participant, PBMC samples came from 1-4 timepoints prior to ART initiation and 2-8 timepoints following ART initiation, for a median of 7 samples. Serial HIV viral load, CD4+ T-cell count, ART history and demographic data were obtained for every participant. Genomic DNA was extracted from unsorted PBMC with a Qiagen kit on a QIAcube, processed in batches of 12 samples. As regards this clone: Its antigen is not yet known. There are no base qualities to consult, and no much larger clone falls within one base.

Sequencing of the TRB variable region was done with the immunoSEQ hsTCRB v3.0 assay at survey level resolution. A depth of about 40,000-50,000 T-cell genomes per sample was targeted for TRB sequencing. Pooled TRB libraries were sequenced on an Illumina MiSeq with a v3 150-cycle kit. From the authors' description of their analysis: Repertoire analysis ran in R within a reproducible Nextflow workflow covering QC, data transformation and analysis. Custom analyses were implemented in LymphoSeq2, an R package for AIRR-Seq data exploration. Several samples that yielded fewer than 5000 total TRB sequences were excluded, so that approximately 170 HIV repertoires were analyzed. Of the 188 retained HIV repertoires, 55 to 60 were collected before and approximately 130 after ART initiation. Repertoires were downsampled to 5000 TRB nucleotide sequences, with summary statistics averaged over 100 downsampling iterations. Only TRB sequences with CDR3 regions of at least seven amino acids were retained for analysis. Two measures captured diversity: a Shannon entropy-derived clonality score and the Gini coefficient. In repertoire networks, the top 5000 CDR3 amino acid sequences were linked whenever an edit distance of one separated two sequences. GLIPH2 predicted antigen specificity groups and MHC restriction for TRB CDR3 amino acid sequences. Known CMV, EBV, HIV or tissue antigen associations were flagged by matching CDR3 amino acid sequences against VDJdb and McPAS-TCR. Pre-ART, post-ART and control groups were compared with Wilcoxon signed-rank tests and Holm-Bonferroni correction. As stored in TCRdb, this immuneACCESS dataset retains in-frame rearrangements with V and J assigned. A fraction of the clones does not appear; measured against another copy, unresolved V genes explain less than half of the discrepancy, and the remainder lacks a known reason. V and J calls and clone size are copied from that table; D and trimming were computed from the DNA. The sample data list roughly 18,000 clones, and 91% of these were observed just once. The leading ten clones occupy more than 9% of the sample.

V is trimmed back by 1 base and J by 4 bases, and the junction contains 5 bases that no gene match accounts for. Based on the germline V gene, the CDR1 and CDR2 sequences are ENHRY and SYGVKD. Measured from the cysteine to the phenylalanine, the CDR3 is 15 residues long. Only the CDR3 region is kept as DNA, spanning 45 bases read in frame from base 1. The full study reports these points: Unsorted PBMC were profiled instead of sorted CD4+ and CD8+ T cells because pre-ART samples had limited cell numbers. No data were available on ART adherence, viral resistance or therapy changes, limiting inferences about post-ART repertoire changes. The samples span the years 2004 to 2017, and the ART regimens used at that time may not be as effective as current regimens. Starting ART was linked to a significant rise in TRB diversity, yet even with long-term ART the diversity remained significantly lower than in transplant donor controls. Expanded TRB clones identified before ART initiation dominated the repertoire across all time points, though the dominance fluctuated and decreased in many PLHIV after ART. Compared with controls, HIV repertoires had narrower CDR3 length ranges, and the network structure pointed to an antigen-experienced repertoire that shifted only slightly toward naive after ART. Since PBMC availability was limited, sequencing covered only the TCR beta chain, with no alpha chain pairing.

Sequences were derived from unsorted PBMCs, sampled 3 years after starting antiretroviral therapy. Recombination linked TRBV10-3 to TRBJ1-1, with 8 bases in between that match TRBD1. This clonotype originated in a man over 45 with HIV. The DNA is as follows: TGTGCCATCAGTGAGTTTGGACAGGGTGGCACTGAAGCTTTCTTT. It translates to CAISEFGQGGTEAFF.